This TCR beta chain was retrieved from a study of T-cell memory formation after mild COVID-19. Whole-study context: Clusters were largely donor specific.

This clonotype was recorded a few times. What it binds is unknown. Study-level results: CD8+ contracting clones occupied EMRA, while CD4+ ones occupied mainly CM and EM.

From the 5' RACE reads, TCRdb called clonotypes with MiXCR, one entry per CDR3 protein. The sample includes around 180,000 distinct CDR3 sequences, less than 20% of them seen just once. The sequencing sample was made of PBMCs or a T cell subset sorted from them (not recorded which). This receptor was taken from a man aged 18 to 30 who had mild COVID-19 (a few samples of this study predate the infection). Cell type and time point are not known.

CDR3 sequence reads: CASSPQGGPQETQYF. DNA for the CDR3: TGTGCCAGCAGTCCCCAGGGGGGACCCCAAGAGACCCAGTACTTC. The chain is built from TRBV6-5 and TRBJ2-5; D possibly corresponds to TRBD1 (7 bases). Trimming took 5 bases from V and 1 from J, leaving 14 bases between them. Germline assignment: CDR1 MNHEY and CDR2 SVGAGI. This CDR3 is built from 15 residues.